The entry that follows covers one T cell receptor (beta chain) sequence. CDR3 size: 16 residues. The V end was cut by 0 bases, the J end by 0 bases, with 11 bases between. Looked up from germline, CDR1 is SGHRS and CDR2 is YFSETQ. These data are taken from a study of shared clonotypes between healthy human individuals. On the study more broadly: Every donor yielded three CD4 naive, three CD4 memory, two CD8 naive and one CD8 memory plate.

Only in-frame clones appear in the TCRdb table, and some are missing; sequencing was by immunoSEQ multiplex PCR. Altogether approximately 340,000 clones are present, approximately 79% being singletons, with the ten largest covering about 9.3%. The clonotype comes from a young man in good health. Sequenced input: memory CD4+ T cells sorted from blood. Subset here: CD45RA-negative fraction. V is TRBV5-1 and J is TRBJ2-3; no clear D gene. CDR3 coding DNA: TGCGCCAGCAGCTTGGATAGGGAACTCAGCACAGATACGCAGTATTTT. This sequence encodes CASSLDRELSTDTQYF. The variable domain in full, with the rest retrieved from reference TRBV5-1 and TRBJ2-3, is KAGVTQTPRYLIKTRGQQVTLSCSPISGHRSVSWYQQTPGQGLQFLFEYFSETQRNKGNFPGRFSGRQFSNSRSEMNVSTLELGDSALYLCASSLDRELSTDTQYFGPGTRLTVL.